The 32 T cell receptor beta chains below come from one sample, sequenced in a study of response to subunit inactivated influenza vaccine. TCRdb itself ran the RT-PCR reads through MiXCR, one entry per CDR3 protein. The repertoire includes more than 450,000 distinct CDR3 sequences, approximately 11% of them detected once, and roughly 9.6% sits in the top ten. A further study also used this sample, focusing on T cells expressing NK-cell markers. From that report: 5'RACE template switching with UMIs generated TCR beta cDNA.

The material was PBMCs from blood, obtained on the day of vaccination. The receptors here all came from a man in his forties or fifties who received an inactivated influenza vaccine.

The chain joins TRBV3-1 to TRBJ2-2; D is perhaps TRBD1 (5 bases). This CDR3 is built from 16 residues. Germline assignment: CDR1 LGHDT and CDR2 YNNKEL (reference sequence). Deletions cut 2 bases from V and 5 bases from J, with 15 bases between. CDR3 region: CASSQPLLKGTGELFF. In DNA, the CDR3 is TGTGCCAGCAGCCAACCCCTTCTTAAGGGGACCGGGGAGCTGTTTTTT.

CDR3 in DNA: TGCGCCAGCAGCCAAACCCAGGGGGGATCCCTCCACTTT. It codes for CASSQTQGGSLHF. This chain joins TRBV4-3 and TRBJ1-6, with 7 bases fitting TRBD1. The CDR3 has 13 residues. V dropped 2 bases and J dropped 14; count of bases not matched to a gene: 6. The germline CDR1 and CDR2 sequences are LGHNA and YSLEER.

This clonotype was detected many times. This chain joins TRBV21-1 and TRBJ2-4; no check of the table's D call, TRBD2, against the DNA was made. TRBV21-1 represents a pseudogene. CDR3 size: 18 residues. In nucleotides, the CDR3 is TGTGCCAGCAGCAAAGAGGGGCTAGCGGGATCGTCCAAAAACATTCAGTACTTC. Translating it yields CASSKEGLAGSSKNIQYF.

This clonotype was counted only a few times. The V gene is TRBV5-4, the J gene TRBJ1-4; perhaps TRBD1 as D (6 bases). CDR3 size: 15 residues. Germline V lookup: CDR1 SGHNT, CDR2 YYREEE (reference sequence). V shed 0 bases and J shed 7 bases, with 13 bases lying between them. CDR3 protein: CASSLAPGATEKLFF. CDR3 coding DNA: TGTGCCAGCAGCTTGGCCCCGGGGGCAACTGAAAAACTGTTTTTT.

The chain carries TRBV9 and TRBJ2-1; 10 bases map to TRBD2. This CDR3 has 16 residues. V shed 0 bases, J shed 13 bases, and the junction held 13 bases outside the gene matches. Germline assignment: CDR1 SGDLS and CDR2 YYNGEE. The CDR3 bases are TGTGCCAGCAGCGTAGGCTCAGCGGGAGGGCAGATTCGCCAGTTCTTC. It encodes CASSVGSAGGQIRQFF. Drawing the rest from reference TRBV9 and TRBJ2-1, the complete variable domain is DSGVTQTPKHLITATGQRVTLRCSPRSGDLSVYWYQQSLDQGLQFLIQYYNGEERAKGNILERFSAQQFPDLHSELNLSSLELGDSALYFCASSVGSAGGQIRQFFGPGTRLTVL.

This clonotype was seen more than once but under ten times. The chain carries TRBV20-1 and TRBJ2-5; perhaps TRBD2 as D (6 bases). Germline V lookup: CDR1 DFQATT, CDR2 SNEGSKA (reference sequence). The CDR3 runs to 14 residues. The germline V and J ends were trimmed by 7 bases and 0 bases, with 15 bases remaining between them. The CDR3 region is CSVEGGSHQETQYF. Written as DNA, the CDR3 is TGCAGTGTTGAGGGAGGAAGCCACCAAGAGACCCAGTACTTC.

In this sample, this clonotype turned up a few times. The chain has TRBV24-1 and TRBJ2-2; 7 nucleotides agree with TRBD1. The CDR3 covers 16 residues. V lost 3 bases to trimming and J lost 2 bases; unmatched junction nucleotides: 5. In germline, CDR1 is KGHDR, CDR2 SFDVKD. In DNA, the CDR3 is TGTGCCACCAGTGATCCCGACAGGGAAAACACCGGGGAGCTGTTTTTT. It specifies CATSDPDRENTGELFF.

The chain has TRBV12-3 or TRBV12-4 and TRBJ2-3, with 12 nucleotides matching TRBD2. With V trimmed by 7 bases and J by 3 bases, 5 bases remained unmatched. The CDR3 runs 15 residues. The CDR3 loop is CASNHLAGGTDTQYF. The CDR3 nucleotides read TGTGCCAGCAACCATCTAGCGGGGGGGACAGATACGCAGTATTTT.

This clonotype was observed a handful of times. In nucleotides, the CDR3 is TGCGCCAGCACCCTTTCTTTCGGGAGCTCCTACAATGAGCAGTTCTTC. Its translation is CASTLSFGSSYNEQFF. The chain couples TRBV5-1 to TRBJ2-1; D perhaps matches TRBD2 (6 bases). This CDR3 contains 16 residues. The germline V gene encodes CDR1 SGHRS and CDR2 YFSETQ. Trimming shortened V by 6 bases and J by 0 bases, and 16 bases separated the two germline ends.

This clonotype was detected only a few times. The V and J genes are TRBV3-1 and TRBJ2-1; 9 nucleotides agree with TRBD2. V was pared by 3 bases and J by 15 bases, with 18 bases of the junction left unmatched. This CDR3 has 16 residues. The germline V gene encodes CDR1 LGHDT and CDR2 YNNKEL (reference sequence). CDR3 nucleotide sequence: TGTGCCAGCAGCCATCGCCTAGGGCGGGGGGGCTCACATGCGTTCTTC. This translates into CASSHRLGRGGSHAFF.

In DNA form, the CDR3 reads TGTGCCAGCAGCCAATCCGGGACAAGGGGTCAGTACTTC. Translated: CASSQSGTRGQYF. The chain recombines TRBV3-1 with TRBJ2-4; the D gene is possibly TRBD1 (6 bases). The germline V gene has CDR1 LGHDT and CDR2 YNNKEL (reference sequence). Trimming took off 2 bases at V and 12 bases at J, with 14 bases between the two ends. This CDR3 has 13 amino acids.

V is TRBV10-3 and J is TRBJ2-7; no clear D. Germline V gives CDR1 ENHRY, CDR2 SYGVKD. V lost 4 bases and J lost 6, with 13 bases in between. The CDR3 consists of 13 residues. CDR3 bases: TGTGCCATCAGTGCGGCCGTGGTGGGCGAGCAGTACTTC. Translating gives CAISAAVVGEQYF.

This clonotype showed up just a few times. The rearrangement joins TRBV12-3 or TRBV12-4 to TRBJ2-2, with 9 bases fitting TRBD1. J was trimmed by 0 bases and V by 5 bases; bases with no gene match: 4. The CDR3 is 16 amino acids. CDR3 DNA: TGTGCCAGCAGTACCTGGACAGGGGCGAACACCGGGGAGCTGTTTTTT. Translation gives CASSTWTGANTGELFF.

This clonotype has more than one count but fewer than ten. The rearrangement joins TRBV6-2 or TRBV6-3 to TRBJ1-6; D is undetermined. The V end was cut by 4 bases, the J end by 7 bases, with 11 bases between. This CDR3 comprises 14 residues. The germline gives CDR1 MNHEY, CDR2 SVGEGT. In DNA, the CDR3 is TGTGCCAGCAGTTTTACACTCGGAAATTCACCCCTCCACTTT. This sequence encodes CASSFTLGNSPLHF.

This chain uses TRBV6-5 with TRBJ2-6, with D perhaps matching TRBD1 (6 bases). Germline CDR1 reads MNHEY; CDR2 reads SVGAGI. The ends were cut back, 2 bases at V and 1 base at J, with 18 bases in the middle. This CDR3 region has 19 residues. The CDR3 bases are TGTGCCAGCAGTTACACCCGACCAGGGGCGCTTTCTGGGGCCAACGTCCTGACTTTC. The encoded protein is CASSYTRPGALSGANVLTF.

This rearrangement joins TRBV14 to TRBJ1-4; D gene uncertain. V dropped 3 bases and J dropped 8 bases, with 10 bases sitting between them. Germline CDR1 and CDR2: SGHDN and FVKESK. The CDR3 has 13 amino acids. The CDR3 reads CASSQARGEKLFF. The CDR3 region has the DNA TGTGCCAGCAGCCAGGCCAGAGGAGAAAAACTGTTTTTT.

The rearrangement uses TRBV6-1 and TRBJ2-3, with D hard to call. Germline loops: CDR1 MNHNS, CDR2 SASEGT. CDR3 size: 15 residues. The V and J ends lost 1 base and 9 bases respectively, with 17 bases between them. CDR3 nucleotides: TGTGCCAGCAGTGAAGGAATCGACTCCCTCGGCACGCAGTATTTT. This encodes CASSEGIDSLGTQYF.

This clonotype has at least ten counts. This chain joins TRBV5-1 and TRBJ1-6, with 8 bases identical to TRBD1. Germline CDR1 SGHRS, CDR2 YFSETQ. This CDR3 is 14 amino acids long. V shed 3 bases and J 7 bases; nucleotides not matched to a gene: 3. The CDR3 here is CASSWTGRNSPLHF. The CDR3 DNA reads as TGCGCCAGCAGCTGGACAGGGAGAAATTCACCCCTCCACTTT.

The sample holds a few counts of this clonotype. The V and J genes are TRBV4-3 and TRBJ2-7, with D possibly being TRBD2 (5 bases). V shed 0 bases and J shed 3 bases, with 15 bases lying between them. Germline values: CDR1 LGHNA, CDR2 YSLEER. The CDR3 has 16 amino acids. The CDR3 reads CASSQEEGLPHYEQYF. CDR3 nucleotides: TGCGCCAGCAGCCAAGAGGAAGGACTCCCTCACTACGAGCAGTACTTC.

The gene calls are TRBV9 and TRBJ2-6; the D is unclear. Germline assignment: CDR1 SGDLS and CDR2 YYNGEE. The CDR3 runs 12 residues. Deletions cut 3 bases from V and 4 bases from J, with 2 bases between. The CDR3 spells CASSDGANVLTF. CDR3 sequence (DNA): TGTGCCAGCAGCGACGGGGCCAACGTCCTGACTTTC.

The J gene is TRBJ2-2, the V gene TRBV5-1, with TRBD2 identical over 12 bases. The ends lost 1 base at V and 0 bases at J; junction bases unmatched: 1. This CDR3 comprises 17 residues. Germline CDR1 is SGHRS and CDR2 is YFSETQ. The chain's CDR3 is CASSLLAGGTNTGELFF. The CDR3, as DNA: TGCGCCAGCAGCTTGCTAGCGGGAGGGACGAACACCGGGGAGCTGTTTTTT.

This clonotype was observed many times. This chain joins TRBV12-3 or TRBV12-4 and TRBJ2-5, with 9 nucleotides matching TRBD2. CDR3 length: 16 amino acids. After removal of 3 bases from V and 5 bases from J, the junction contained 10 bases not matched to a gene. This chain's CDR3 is CASSFMNLAGSETQYF. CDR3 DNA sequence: TGTGCCAGCAGTTTCATGAATCTAGCGGGATCGGAGACCCAGTACTTC.

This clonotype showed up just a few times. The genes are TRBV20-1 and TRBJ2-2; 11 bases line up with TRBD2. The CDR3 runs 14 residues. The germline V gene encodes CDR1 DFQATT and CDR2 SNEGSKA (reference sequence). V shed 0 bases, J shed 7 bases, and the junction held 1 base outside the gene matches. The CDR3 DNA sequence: TGCAGTGCTAGAGAACTAGCGGGGGTCGGGGAGCTGTTTTTT. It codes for CSARELAGVGELFF.

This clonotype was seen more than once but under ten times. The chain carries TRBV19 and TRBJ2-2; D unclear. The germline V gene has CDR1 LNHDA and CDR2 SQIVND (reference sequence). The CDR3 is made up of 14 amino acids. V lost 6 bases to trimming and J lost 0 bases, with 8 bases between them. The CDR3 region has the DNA TGTGCCAGTAGCCGGCAGACGAACACCGGGGAGCTGTTTTTT. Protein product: CASSRQTNTGELFF.

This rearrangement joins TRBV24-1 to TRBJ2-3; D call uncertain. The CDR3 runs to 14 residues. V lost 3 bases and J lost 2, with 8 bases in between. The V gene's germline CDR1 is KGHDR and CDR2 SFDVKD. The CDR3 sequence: CATSDRPNTDTQYF. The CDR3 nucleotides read TGTGCCACCAGTGATCGCCCTAACACAGATACGCAGTATTTT.

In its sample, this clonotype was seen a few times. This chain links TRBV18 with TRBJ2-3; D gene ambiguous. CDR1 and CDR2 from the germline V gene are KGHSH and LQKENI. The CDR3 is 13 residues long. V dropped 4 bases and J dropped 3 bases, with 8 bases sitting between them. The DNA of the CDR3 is TGTGCCAGCTCACGACCCGGAACAGATACGCAGTATTTT. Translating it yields CASSRPGTDTQYF.

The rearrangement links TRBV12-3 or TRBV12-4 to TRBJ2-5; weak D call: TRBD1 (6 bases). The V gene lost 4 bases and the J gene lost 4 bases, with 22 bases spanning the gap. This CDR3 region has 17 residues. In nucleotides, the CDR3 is TGTGCCAGCAGTTCCGCTGCGATCGGACAGATCCGAGAGACCCAGTACTTC. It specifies CASSSAAIGQIRETQYF.

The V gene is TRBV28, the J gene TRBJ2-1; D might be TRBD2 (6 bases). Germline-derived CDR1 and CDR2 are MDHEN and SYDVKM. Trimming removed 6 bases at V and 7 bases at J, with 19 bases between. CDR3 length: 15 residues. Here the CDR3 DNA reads TGTGCCAGCAGAGGCGGGGTTCGCAGCACGAATGAGCAGTTCTTC. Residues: CASRGGVRSTNEQFF.

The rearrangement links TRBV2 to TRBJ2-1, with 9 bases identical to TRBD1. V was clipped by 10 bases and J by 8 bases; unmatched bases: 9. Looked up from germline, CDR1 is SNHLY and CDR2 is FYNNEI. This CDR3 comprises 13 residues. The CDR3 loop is CANADRGWDEQFF. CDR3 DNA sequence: TGTGCCAACGCGGACAGGGGATGGGATGAGCAGTTCTTC. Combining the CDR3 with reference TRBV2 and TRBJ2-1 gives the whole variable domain EPEVTQTPSHQVTQMGQEVILRCVPISNHLYFYWYRQILGQKVEFLVSFYNNEISEKSEIFDDQFSVERPDGSNFTLKIRSTKLEDSAMYFCANADRGWDEQFFGPGTRLTVL.

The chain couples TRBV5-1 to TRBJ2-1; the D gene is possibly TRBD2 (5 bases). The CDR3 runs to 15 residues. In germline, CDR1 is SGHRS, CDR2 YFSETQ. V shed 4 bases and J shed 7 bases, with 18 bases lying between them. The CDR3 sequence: CASSEGVQAMNEQFF. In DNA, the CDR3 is TGCGCCAGCAGCGAGGGAGTCCAAGCTATGAATGAGCAGTTCTTC.

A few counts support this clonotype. The CDR3 DNA follows: TGTGCCAGCAGTTTAAATTGGCCGGGGGGCGGCTACAATGAGCAGTTCTTC. It specifies CASSLNWPGGGYNEQFF. V usage is TRBV27 and J usage is TRBJ2-1; TRBD2 might be the D (7 bases). The CDR3 runs to 17 residues. Germline V gives CDR1 MNHEY, CDR2 SMNVEV (reference sequence). Deletions cut 2 bases from V and 3 bases from J, with 17 bases between.

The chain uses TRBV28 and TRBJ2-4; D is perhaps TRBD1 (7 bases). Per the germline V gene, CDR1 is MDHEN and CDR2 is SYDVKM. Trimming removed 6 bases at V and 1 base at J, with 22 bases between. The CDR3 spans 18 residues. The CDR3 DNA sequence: TGTGCCAGCAGAGTCGCGGGACAGCCGCTAAGGGCCAAAAACATTCAGTACTTC. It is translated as CASRVAGQPLRAKNIQYF.